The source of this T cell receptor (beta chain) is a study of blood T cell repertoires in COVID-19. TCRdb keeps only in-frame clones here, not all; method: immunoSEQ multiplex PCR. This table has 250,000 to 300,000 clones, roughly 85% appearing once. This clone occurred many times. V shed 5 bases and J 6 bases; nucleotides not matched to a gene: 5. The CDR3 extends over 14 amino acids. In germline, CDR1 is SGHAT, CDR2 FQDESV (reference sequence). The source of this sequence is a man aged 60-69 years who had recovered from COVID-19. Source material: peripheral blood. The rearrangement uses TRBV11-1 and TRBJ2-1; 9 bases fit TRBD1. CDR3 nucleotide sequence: TGTGCCAGCAGCGGGGACAGGGTGGGCAATGAGCAGTTCTTC. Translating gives CASSGDRVGNEQFF.